Each of the 19 T cell receptor beta chains below was sequenced from the same sample in a study of blood T cell repertoires in COVID-19. TCRdb keeps only in-frame clones here, not all; method: immunoSEQ multiplex PCR. The sample holds over 250,000 clones, more than 75% seen once. Sequenced: PBMCs or T cells enriched from blood (not recorded which). These receptors originate from a woman younger than 35 who had recovered from COVID-19.

The chain is built from TRBV5-1 and TRBJ2-1; 7 bases are shared with TRBD2. The CDR3 has 12 amino acids. V was clipped by 5 bases and J by 7 bases; unmatched bases: 3. Germline-derived CDR1 and CDR2 are SGHRS and YFSETQ. The CDR3: CASRGGENEQFF. As DNA, the CDR3 is TGCGCCAGCAGGGGAGGGGAGAATGAGCAGTTCTTC.

This chain connects TRBV27 to TRBJ1-1; TRBD1 matches at 8 bases. Germline assignment: CDR1 MNHEY and CDR2 SMNVEV (reference sequence). J was trimmed by 3 bases and V by 6 bases; bases with no gene match: 6. This CDR3 is 14 amino acids long. DNA of the CDR3: TGTGCCAGCAGCTATGGGACAGGTTACACTGAAGCTTTCTTT. The encoded protein is CASSYGTGYTEAFF.

V is TRBV24-1 and J is TRBJ1-1; D is perhaps TRBD1 (6 bases). Germline V gene lookup returns CDR1 KGHDR and CDR2 SFDVKD. The CDR3 is made up of 14 amino acids. V lost 5 bases to trimming and J lost 3 bases, with 12 bases between them. As DNA, the CDR3 is TGTGCCACCAGTGCGGGACGGACAGACACTGAAGCTTTCTTT. The encoded protein is CATSAGRTDTEAFF.

This clone was detected only a few times. This chain connects TRBV20-1 to TRBJ2-7; TRBD1 matches at 9 bases. After removal of 4 bases from V and 0 bases from J, the junction contained 4 bases not matched to a gene. In germline, CDR1 is DFQATT, CDR2 SNEGSKA (reference sequence). This CDR3 has 14 amino acids. The CDR3 coding sequence is TGCAGTGCTACTGACAGGGGGAGCTCCTACGAGCAGTACTTC. Its protein is CSATDRGSSYEQYF.

This clone was detected ten times or more. This chain uses TRBV28 with TRBJ2-2; TRBD1 agrees at 9 bases. Trimming took 1 base from V and 7 from J; bases not matched to a gene: 10. Germline V gives CDR1 MDHEN, CDR2 SYDVKM. The CDR3 loop spans 17 amino acids. CDR3 nucleotides: TGTGCCAGCAGTTTATATGGGTGGACAGGGGCAATCGGGGAGCTGTTTTTT. It yields the protein CASSLYGWTGAIGELFF. Full variable domain (outside the CDR3, taken from reference TRBV28 and TRBJ2-2): DVKVTQSSRYLVKRTGEKVFLECVQDMDHENMFWYRQDPGLGLRLIYFSYDVKMKEKGDIPEGYSVSREKKERFSLILESASTNQTSMYLCASSLYGWTGAIGELFFGEGSRLTVL.

The chain employs TRBV5-1 and TRBJ2-7; 9 bases fit TRBD2. The CDR3 consists of 14 residues. Germline V gives CDR1 SGHRS, CDR2 YFSETQ. The V gene end was trimmed by 4 bases and the J gene end by 2 bases; junction bases not matched to a gene: 4. CDR3 DNA sequence: TGCGCCAGCAGCCTAGCGGGGCTCACCTACGAGCAGTACTTC. Its protein is CASSLAGLTYEQYF.

The genes are TRBV7-9 and TRBJ2-3, with D possibly being TRBD2 (6 bases). The CDR3 contains 15 residues. The germline CDR1 and CDR2 sequences are SEHNR and FQNEAQ (reference sequence). Trimming pared 1 base from V and 2 bases from J, leaving 10 bases between. The CDR3 DNA follows: TGTGCCAGCAGCTTAGGGGAGGTTACCACAGATACGCAGTATTTT. As protein: CASSLGEVTTDTQYF.

The genes are TRBV11-2 and TRBJ2-5; weak D call: TRBD1 (5 bases). The germline V gene has CDR1 SGHAT and CDR2 FQNNGV. The CDR3 contains 15 residues. V was trimmed by 3 bases and J by 4 bases, leaving 15 bases between them. The CDR3 DNA follows: TGTGCCAGCAGCTTCCCCACAGGCGGTGGAGAGACCCAGTACTTC. Protein: CASSFPTGGGETQYF.

This clone appeared many times. V is TRBV2 and J is TRBJ1-4; D gene uncertain. Trimming took 4 bases from V and 10 from J, leaving 13 bases between them. CDR3 length equals 13 residues. Germline V lookup: CDR1 SNHLY, CDR2 FYNNEI. The CDR3 region is CASSGAKGGKLFF. CDR3 sequence (DNA): TGTGCCAGCAGTGGAGCAAAGGGAGGAAAACTGTTTTTT.

The V and J genes are TRBV7-2 and TRBJ2-5; a possible D gene is TRBD2 (5 bases). Germline CDR1 is SGHTA and CDR2 is FQGNSA. CDR3 length equals 13 residues. Trimming stripped 5 bases from V and 4 bases from J, with 11 bases between. CDR3 DNA sequence: TGTGCCAGCAGCCCTAATAGCGTAGAGACCCAGTACTTC. Translated: CASSPNSVETQYF. Variable domain in full (rest from reference TRBV7-2 and TRBJ2-5): GAGVSQSPSNKVTEKGKDVELRCDPISGHTALYWYRQSLGQGLEFLIYFQGNSAPDKSGLPSDRFSAERTGGSVSTLTIQRTQQEDSAVYLCASSPNSVETQYFGPGTRLLVL.

The V gene is TRBV27, the J gene TRBJ2-2, with a weak D call TRBD1 (5 bases). This CDR3 region has 14 residues. Germline CDR1 and CDR2: MNHEY and SMNVEV (reference sequence). Trimming removed 2 bases at V and 3 bases at J, with 7 bases between. The CDR3 nucleotides read TGTGCCAGCAGTTTACCAGGGTACACCGGGGAGCTGTTTTTT. Protein: CASSLPGYTGELFF.

V and J are TRBV29-1 and TRBJ2-1, with D perhaps matching TRBD1 (5 bases). CDR1 and CDR2 from the germline V gene are SQVTM and ANQGSEA. The CDR3 contains 15 residues. The germline V and J ends were trimmed by 3 bases and 7 bases, with 19 bases remaining between them. CDR3 nucleotides: TGCAGCGTTGAGGGCAGGGTTGGTGGAAAAAATGAGCAGTTCTTC. Protein: CSVEGRVGGKNEQFF.

The V gene is TRBV5-1, the J gene TRBJ1-2, with D tentatively TRBD1 (6 bases). The germline CDR1 and CDR2 sequences are SGHRS and YFSETQ. Trimming pared 1 base from V and 3 bases from J, leaving 13 bases between. The CDR3 has 15 residues. The CDR3 protein is CASSLTAGEYYGYTF. As DNA, the CDR3 is TGCGCCAGCAGCTTGACGGCAGGGGAATACTATGGCTACACCTTC.

The V call is TRBV5-5, the J call TRBJ2-1; the D gene is possibly TRBD2 (6 bases). Trimming removed 2 bases at V and 12 bases at J, with 9 bases between. This CDR3 spans 11 amino acids. The V gene's germline CDR1 is SGHKS and CDR2 YYEKEE (reference sequence). For the CDR3, the DNA is TGTGCCAGCAGCTTAATGGGGGGGCAGTTCTTC. It encodes CASSLMGGQFF.

The genes are TRBV18 and TRBJ1-3, with D uncertain. The CDR3 has 16 residues. Germline CDR1 KGHSH, CDR2 LQKENI. V was clipped by 1 base and J by 0 bases, with 10 bases between them. In DNA form, the CDR3 reads TGTGCCAGCTCACCACTGACACCCACCTCTGGAAACACCATATATTTT. As protein: CASSPLTPTSGNTIYF.

The genes are TRBV15 and TRBJ2-7; D is unresolved. The CDR3 is 13 amino acids. CDR1 is LNHNV, CDR2 YYDKDF, per germline (reference sequence). V gave up 1 base and J gave up 4 bases, with 8 bases separating them. The CDR3 protein is CATSRVWPYEQYF. The CDR3 nucleotides are TGTGCCACCAGCAGAGTTTGGCCTTACGAGCAGTACTTC.

The chain is built from TRBV5-1 and TRBJ2-5; TRBD1 might be the D (5 bases). Trimming cost V 0 bases and J 1 base, with 13 bases left between them. CDR3 length: 16 residues. CDR1 is SGHRS, CDR2 YFSETQ, per germline. The CDR3 DNA reads as TGCGCCAGCAGCTTGGCAACAGGAAGGGCCCAAGAGACCCAGTACTTC. Its protein product is CASSLATGRAQETQYF.

The J gene is TRBJ1-4, the V gene TRBV5-1; TRBD1 agrees at 8 bases. Trimming cost V 0 bases and J 8 bases; bases outside gene matches: 6. CDR3 size: 15 residues. CDR1 and CDR2 (germline): SGHRS, YFSETQ. CDR3 in amino acids: CASSLGTGGIEKLFF. CDR3 in DNA: TGCGCCAGCAGCTTGGGTACAGGGGGTATCGAAAAACTGTTTTTT.

The chain is built from TRBV6-6 and TRBJ1-6; D is undetermined. The CDR3 consists of 12 residues. V shed 6 bases and J shed 8 bases, with 8 bases lying between them. Germline CDR1 and CDR2: MNHNY and SVGAGI (reference sequence). CDR3 sequence: CASRSFDSPLHF. CDR3 coding DNA: TGTGCCAGCAGATCCTTCGATTCACCCCTCCACTTT.